This T cell receptor beta chain was sequenced for a study of radiotherapy plus CTLA-4 blockade in lung cancer. About the research overall: The study recorded objective responses in approximately 19% of patients and disease control in under 35%.

Some clones are missing from TCRdb's copy, which holds only in-frame ones; the method was immunoSEQ multiplex PCR. Of some 30,000 clones in the sample, 70% to 90% were seen once. Note on this clone: Its antigen remains unidentified.

Study-level results: Alongside interferon-beta, early blood T cell clone dynamics were reportedly the best predictor of response. Expansion in blood of tumor-derived TCR clones was seen after radiotherapy plus ipilimumab.

The CDR3 totals 15 residues. Germline CDR1 reads LNHDA; CDR2 reads SQIVND (reference sequence). V was clipped by 6 bases and J by 4 bases; unmatched bases: 8. The genes are TRBV19 and TRBJ1-5, with 8 bases aligning to TRBD1. The source of this sequence is a human donor with non-small cell lung cancer that progressed on radiotherapy plus ipilimumab. The material was peripheral blood, obtained from a patient treated with radiotherapy plus ipilimumab. CDR3 nucleotide sequence: TGTGCCAGTAGGTTGCAGGGGGCGGGTAATCAGCCCCAGCATTTT. It specifies CASRLQGAGNQPQHF.